The 15 T cell receptor beta chains presented below share a single source sample, sequenced in a study of blood T cell repertoires in COVID-19. Produced via immunoSEQ multiplex PCR; TCRdb's table is partial and in-frame only. The repertoire holds about 110,000 clones, over 75% seen once, with 6.5% to 8% in the top ten. The sequenced sample consisted of peripheral blood. These receptors were obtained from a woman in her forties or fifties with acute or convalescent COVID-19.

This clone was detected a few times. The chain employs TRBV11-2 and TRBJ2-3, with 7 bases that match TRBD1. The germline V gene has CDR1 SGHAT and CDR2 FQNNGV. The CDR3 contains 15 residues. J was trimmed by 3 bases and V by 4 bases; bases with no gene match: 7. CDR3 protein: CASSYQGDPTDTQYF. The CDR3 DNA is TGTGCCAGCAGCTACCAGGGGGACCCAACAGATACGCAGTATTTT.

Concerning this clone itself: A single base separates this from a much larger clone, so it may be a read error. The chain joins TRBV3-1 (or the pseudogene TRBV3-2) to TRBJ2-7, with 11 bases that match TRBD1. Germline values: CDR1 LGHDT, CDR2 YNNKEL (reference sequence). V lost 1 base, J lost 2 bases, and 1 base stayed unmatched. CDR3 size: 15 residues. CDR3 loop: CASSQGTGGAYEQYF. CDR3 sequence (DNA): TGTGCCAGCAGCCAAGGGACAGGGGGCGCCTACGAGCAGTACTTC.

This clone was counted between two and nine times. This chain connects TRBV19 to TRBJ1-1, with D unresolved. This CDR3 region has 11 residues. Looked up from germline, CDR1 is LNHDA and CDR2 is SQIVND (reference sequence). V lost 1 base and J 9 bases, leaving 6 bases between the germline ends. CDR3 DNA: TGTGCCAGTAGTATAGGCGAAAAAGCTTTCTTT. Residues: CASSIGEKAFF.

The chain is built from TRBV5-1 and TRBJ1-1; no firm D call. With 0 bases removed from V and 0 bases from J, the gap between germline ends came to 9 bases. CDR3 length equals 15 residues. Germline loops: CDR1 SGHRS, CDR2 YFSETQ. CDR3 sequence: CASSLGAGLNTEAFF. CDR3 coding DNA: TGCGCCAGCAGCTTGGGGGCGGGGTTGAACACTGAAGCTTTCTTT.

The J gene is TRBJ1-2, the V gene TRBV21-1. TRBV21-1 has pseudogene status. The CDR3 has 15 residues. Here the CDR3 DNA reads TGTGCCAGCAGCCCCCGGGTGGCGGGCCTCTATGGCTACACCTTC. The encoded protein is CASSPRVAGLYGYTF.

This clone was recorded many times. The CDR3 loop reads CATSDPGTGEYGYTF. CDR3 coding DNA: TGTGCCACCAGTGATCCCGGGACAGGGGAATATGGCTACACCTTC. The chain links TRBV24-1 to TRBJ1-2, with TRBD1 matching over 10 bases. CDR1 is KGHDR and CDR2 is SFDVKD in the germline V gene. The CDR3 has 15 residues. J gave up 5 bases and V 3 bases, and 5 bases lay outside the gene matches.

J is TRBJ2-1 and V is TRBV9; TRBD2 agrees at 9 bases. The CDR3 runs 17 residues. The germline V gene has CDR1 SGDLS and CDR2 YYNGEE. The V segment lost 3 bases and the J segment 7 bases; nucleotides outside the gene matches: 14. The CDR3 sequence: CASSANRGGARENEQFF. CDR3 sequence (DNA): TGTGCCAGCAGCGCAAACCGCGGGGGGGCCAGGGAAAATGAGCAGTTCTTC.

The chain employs TRBV2 and TRBJ2-2; maybe TRBD2 (6 bases). The V gene lost 7 bases and the J gene lost 2 bases, with 11 bases spanning the gap. Germline V gene sequence: CDR1 SNHLY, CDR2 FYNNEI. This CDR3 is 14 amino acids long. The DNA of the CDR3 is TGTGCCAGCACCCGGGACTCCAACACCGGGGAGCTGTTTTTT. It translates to CASTRDSNTGELFF.

The chain uses TRBV5-1 and TRBJ1-1, with 8 bases lining up with TRBD1. From germline, CDR1 is SGHRS and CDR2 YFSETQ. V lost 4 bases, J lost 5 bases, and 7 bases stayed unmatched. This CDR3 is 14 amino acids long. The CDR3 reads CASSPITGGTEAFF. CDR3 sequence (DNA): TGCGCCAGCAGCCCGATAACAGGGGGTACTGAAGCTTTCTTT. Supplemented by reference TRBV5-1 and TRBJ1-1, the full variable domain reads KAGVTQTPRYLIKTRGQQVTLSCSPISGHRSVSWYQQTPGQGLQFLFEYFSETQRNKGNFPGRFSGRQFSNSRSEMNVSTLELGDSALYLCASSPITGGTEAFFGQGTRLTVV.

The rearrangement uses TRBV6-5 and TRBJ1-2, with a weak D call TRBD1 (6 bases). Germline V lookup: CDR1 MNHEY, CDR2 SVGAGI. This CDR3 comprises 13 residues. V was cut by 5 bases and J by 4 bases, with 11 bases left in between. CDR3 DNA sequence: TGTGCCAGCAGTCCGACAGGAATCTATGGCTACACCTTC. This gives the protein CASSPTGIYGYTF.

The chain links TRBV18 to TRBJ1-1, with D perhaps TRBD1 (5 bases). This CDR3 is 13 amino acids long. CDR1 and CDR2 from the germline V gene are KGHSH and LQKENI. V was cut by 3 bases and J by 10 bases, with 15 bases left in between. The CDR3 region is CASSPDQRQGAFF. CDR3 nucleotides: TGTGCCAGCTCACCGGACCAGAGGCAGGGAGCTTTCTTT.

This clone appeared a single time. V and J are TRBV10-3 and TRBJ2-1, with 9 bases that match TRBD1. The V gene's germline CDR1 is ENHRY and CDR2 SYGVKD. This CDR3 region has 13 residues. CDR3 in amino acids: CGAGTGPSGEQFF. As DNA, the CDR3 is TGTGGAGCCGGGACAGGGCCCTCCGGGGAGCAGTTCTTC.

The chain couples TRBV29-1 to TRBJ1-1, with D maybe TRBD1 (5 bases). This CDR3 is 15 amino acids long. The ends were cut back, 6 bases at V and 4 bases at J, with 21 bases in the middle. Per the germline V gene, CDR1 is SQVTM and CDR2 is ANQGSEA. CDR3 residues: CSVERGGSLATEAFF. The CDR3 DNA sequence: TGCAGCGTCGAACGGGGGGGGTCTCTCGCCACTGAAGCTTTCTTT.

The chain employs TRBV5-1 and TRBJ2-2; a possible D gene is TRBD2 (5 bases). The V end lost 4 bases, the J end lost 2 bases, and 9 bases lay between the germline ends. CDR3 length equals 14 residues. Germline assignment: CDR1 SGHRS and CDR2 YFSETQ. The DNA of the CDR3 is TGCGCCAGCAGCCGACTACCTAACACCGGGGAGCTGTTTTTT. Encoded protein: CASSRLPNTGELFF.

The chain combines TRBV15 with TRBJ2-7, with TRBD2 identical over 8 bases. V dropped 3 bases and J dropped 5; count of bases not matched to a gene: 9. The CDR3 is 15 residues long. CDR1 and CDR2 (germline): LNHNV, YYDKDF (reference sequence). CDR3 residues: CATSSLKAGVDEQYF. The DNA for the CDR3 is TGTGCCACCAGCAGTTTAAAAGCGGGGGTTGACGAGCAGTACTTC.